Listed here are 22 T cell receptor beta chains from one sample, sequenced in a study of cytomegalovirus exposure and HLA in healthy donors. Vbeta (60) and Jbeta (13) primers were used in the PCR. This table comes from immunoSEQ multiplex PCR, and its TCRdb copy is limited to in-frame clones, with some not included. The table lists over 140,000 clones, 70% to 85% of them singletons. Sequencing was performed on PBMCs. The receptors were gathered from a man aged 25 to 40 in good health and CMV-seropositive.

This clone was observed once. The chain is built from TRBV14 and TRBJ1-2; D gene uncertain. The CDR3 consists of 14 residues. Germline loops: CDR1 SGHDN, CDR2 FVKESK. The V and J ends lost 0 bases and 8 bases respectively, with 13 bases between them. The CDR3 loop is CASSQDIEAWGYTF. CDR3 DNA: TGTGCCAGCAGCCAAGATATTGAGGCATGGGGCTACACCTTC.

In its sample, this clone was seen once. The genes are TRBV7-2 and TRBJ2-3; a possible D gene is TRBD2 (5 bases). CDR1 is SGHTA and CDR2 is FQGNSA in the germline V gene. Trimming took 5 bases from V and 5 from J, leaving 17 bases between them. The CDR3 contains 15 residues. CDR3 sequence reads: CASSPLGRGEDTQYF. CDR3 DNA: TGTGCCAGCAGCCCCCTGGGGAGAGGTGAAGATACGCAGTATTTT.

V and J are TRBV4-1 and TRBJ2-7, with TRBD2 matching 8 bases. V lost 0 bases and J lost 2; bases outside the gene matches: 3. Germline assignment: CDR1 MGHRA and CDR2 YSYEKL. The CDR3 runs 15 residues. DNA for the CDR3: TGCGCCAGCAGCCAAGAGGCGGGGGGAGCCTACGAGCAGTACTTC. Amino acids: CASSQEAGGAYEQYF.

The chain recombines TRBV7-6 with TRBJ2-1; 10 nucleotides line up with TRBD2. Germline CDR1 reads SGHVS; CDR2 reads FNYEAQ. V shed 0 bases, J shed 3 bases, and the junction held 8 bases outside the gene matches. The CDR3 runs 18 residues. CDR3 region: CASSLADPGTSVYNEQFF. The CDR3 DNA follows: TGTGCCAGCAGCTTAGCCGACCCAGGGACTAGCGTCTACAATGAGCAGTTCTTC.

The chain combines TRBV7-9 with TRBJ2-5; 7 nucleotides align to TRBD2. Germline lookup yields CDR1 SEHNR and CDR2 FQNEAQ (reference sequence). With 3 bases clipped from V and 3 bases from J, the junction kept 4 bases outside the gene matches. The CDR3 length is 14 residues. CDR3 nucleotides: TGTGCCAGCAGCTTTAGCGCGGGGGAAGAGACCCAGTACTTC. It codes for CASSFSAGEETQYF.

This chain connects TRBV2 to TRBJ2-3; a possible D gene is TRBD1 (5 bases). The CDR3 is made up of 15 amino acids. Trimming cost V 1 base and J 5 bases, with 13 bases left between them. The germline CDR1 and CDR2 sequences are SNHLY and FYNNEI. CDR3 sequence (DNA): TGTGCCAGCAGTGAAGGGCAGGGCTTGAGAGATACGCAGTATTTT. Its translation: CASSEGQGLRDTQYF.

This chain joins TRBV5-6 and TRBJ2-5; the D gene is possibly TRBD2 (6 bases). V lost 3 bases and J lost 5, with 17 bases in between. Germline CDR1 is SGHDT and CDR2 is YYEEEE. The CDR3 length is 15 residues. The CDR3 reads CASSSGTAGRETQYF. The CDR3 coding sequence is TGTGCCAGCAGCTCCGGGACGGCAGGGAGGGAGACCCAGTACTTC. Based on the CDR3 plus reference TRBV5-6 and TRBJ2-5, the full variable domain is DAGVTQSPTHLIKTRGQQVTLRCSPKSGHDTVSWYQQALGQGPQFIFQYYEEEERQRGNFPDRFSGHQFPNYSSELNVNALLLGDSALYLCASSSGTAGRETQYFGPGTRLLVL.

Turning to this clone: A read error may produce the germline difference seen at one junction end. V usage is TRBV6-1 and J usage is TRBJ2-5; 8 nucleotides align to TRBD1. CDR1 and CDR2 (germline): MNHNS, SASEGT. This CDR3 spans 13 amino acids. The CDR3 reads CATQGQGSEIQYF. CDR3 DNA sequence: TGTGCCACCCAAGGACAGGGCTCGGAGATCCAGTACTTC.

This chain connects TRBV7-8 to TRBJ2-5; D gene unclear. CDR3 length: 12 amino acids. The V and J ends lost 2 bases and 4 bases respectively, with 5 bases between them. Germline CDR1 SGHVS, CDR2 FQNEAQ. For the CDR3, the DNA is TGTGCCAGCAGCTTATGGGCAGAGACCCAGTACTTC. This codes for CASSLWAETQYF.

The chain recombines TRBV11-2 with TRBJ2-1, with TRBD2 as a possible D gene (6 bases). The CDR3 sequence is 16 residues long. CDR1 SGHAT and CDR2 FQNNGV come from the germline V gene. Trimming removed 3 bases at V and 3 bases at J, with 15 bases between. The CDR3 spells CASSLPSTGGYNEQFF. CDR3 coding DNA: TGTGCCAGCAGCTTGCCCTCAACCGGGGGCTACAATGAGCAGTTCTTC.

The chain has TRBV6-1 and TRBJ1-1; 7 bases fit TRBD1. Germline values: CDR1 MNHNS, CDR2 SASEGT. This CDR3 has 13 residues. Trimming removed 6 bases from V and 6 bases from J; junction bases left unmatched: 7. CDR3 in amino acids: CASRVEGAAEAFF. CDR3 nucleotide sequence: TGTGCCAGCAGGGTGGAGGGGGCGGCTGAAGCTTTCTTT.

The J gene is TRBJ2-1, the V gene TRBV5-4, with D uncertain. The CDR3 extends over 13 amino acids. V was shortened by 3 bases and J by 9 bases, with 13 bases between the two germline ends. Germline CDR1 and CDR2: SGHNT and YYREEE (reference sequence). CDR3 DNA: TGTGCCAGCAGCTCCGTCGATGAGAGTGAGCAGTTCTTC. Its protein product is CASSSVDESEQFF.

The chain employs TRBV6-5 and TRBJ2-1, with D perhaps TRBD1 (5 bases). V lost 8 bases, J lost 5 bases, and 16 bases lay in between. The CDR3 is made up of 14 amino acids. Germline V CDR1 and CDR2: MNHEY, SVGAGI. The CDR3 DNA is TGTGCCAGCGCCCACAGGCCCCAAGACAATGAGCAGTTCTTC. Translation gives CASAHRPQDNEQFF.

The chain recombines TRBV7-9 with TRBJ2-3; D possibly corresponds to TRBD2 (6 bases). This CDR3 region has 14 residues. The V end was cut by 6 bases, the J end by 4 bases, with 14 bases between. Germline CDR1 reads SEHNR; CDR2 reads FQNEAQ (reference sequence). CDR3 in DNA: TGTGCCAGCAGACCTACTAGCCTGGCAGATACGCAGTATTTT. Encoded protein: CASRPTSLADTQYF. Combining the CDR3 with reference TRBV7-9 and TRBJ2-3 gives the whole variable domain DTGVSQNPRHKITKRGQNVTFRCDPISEHNRLYWYRQTLGQGPEFLTYFQNEAQLEKSRLLSDRFSAERPKGSFSTLEIQRTEQGDSAMYLCASRPTSLADTQYFGPGTRLTVL.

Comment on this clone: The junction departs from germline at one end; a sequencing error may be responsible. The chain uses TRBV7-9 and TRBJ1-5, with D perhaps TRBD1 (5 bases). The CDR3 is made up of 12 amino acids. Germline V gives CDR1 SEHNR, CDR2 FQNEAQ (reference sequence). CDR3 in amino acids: CSSSDRDQPQHF. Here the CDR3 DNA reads TGTTCCAGCAGCGACAGAGATCAGCCCCAGCATTTT.

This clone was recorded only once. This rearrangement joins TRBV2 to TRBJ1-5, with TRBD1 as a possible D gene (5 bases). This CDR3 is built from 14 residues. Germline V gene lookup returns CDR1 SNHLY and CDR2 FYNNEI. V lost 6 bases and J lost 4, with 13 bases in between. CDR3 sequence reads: CASSQRTLNQPQHF. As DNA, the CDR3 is TGTGCCAGCAGCCAAAGGACACTAAATCAGCCCCAGCATTTT.

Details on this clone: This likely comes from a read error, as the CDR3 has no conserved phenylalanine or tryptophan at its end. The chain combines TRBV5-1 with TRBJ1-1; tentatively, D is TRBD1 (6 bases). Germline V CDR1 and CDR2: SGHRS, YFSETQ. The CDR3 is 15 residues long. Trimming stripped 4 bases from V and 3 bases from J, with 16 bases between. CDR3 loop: CASSEQGAADTEAFL. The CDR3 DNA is TGCGCCAGCAGCGAACAGGGCGCGGCGGACACTGAAGCTTTCCTT.

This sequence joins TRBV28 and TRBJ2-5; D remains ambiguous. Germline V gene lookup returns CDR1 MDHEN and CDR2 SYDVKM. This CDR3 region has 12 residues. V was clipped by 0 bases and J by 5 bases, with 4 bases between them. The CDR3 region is CASSLWSETQYF. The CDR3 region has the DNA TGTGCCAGCAGTTTATGGTCGGAGACCCAGTACTTC.

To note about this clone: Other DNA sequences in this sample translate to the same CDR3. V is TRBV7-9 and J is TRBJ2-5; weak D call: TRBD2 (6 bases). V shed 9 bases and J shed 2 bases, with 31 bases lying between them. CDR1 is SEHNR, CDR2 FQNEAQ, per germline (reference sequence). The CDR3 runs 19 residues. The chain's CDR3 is CASSTSSEILVLIQETQYF. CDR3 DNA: TGTGCCAGTAGCACTTCTAGCGAGATTTTAGTTCTAATTCAAGAGACCCAGTACTTC.

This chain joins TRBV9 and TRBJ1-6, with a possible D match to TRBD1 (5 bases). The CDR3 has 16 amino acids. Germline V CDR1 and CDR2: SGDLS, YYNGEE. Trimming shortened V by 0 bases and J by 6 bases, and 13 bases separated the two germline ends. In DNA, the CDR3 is TGTGCCAGCAGCGTAGAGGGGTCAGCCATTAATTCACCCCTCCACTTT. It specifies CASSVEGSAINSPLHF.

As DNA, the CDR3 is TGTGCCAGCAGTTTATCAGGGGGCGGCGGGGTTTACGAGCAGTACTTC. It yields the protein CASSLSGGGGVYEQYF. The chain couples TRBV28 to TRBJ2-7; TRBD1 agrees at 8 bases. CDR1 and CDR2 from the germline V gene are MDHEN and SYDVKM. The CDR3 sequence is 16 residues long. J lost 4 bases, V lost 1 base, and 9 bases had no gene match.

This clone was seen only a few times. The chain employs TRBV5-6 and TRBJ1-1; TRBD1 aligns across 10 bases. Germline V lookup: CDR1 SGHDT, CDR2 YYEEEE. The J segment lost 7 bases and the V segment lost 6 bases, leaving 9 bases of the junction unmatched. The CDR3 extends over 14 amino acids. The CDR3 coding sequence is TGTGCCAGCAATCGTCCGGGACAGGGGTTTGAAGCTTTCTTT. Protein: CASNRPGQGFEAFF.